Each of the 7 T cell receptor beta chains below was sequenced from the same sample in a study of blood T cells in healthy people across ages. Together with a sample-barcoded 5' primer, a J-beta primer mix was included in a second PCR lasting about 6 to 11 cycles. A single record per CDR3 protein comes from TCRdb applying MiXCR to the 5' RACE reads. Of 550,000 to 750,000 distinct CDR3 sequences listed, over 20% were seen once; the top ten hold about 3.6%. Sequences were obtained from blood. Every receptor here comes from a man aged 65-85 years in good health.

This clonotype was counted only a few times. The CDR3 reads CASSLTGLTDTQYF. CDR3 bases: TGTGCCAGCTCACTGACAGGGCTCACAGATACGCAGTATTTT. The rearrangement uses TRBV18 and TRBJ2-3, with 7 positions matching TRBD1. The CDR3 spans 14 residues. V lost 4 bases and J lost 2; bases outside the gene matches: 3. Germline CDR1 is KGHSH and CDR2 is LQKENI.

This sequence joins TRBV7-8 and TRBJ1-1; a possible D gene is TRBD1 (6 bases). The CDR3 runs 16 residues. The germline V gene has CDR1 SGHVS and CDR2 FQNEAQ. V was shortened by 0 bases and J by 1 base, with 12 bases between the two germline ends. CDR3: CASSLAWTDANTEAFF. The CDR3 nucleotides are TGTGCCAGCAGCTTAGCCTGGACAGACGCGAACACTGAAGCTTTCTTT.

This clonotype came up many times. The chain combines TRBV3-1 with TRBJ1-2; D uncertain. The V gene's germline CDR1 is LGHDT and CDR2 YNNKEL (reference sequence). With 1 base removed from V and 4 bases from J, the gap between germline ends came to 10 bases. The CDR3 is 14 residues long. The CDR3 spells CASSQGLMGYGYTF. Written as DNA, the CDR3 is TGTGCCAGCAGCCAAGGCCTAATGGGCTATGGCTACACCTTC.

The chain employs TRBV20-1 and TRBJ2-1; 7 bases fit TRBD2. V trimming: 2 bases; J trimming: 0 bases; junction bases outside the gene matches: 4. Germline V gives CDR1 DFQATT, CDR2 SNEGSKA (reference sequence). This CDR3 contains 15 residues. CDR3 in amino acids: CSARPAGLSYNEQFF. The CDR3 DNA reads as TGCAGTGCTAGACCAGCGGGGCTCTCCTACAATGAGCAGTTCTTC.

V is TRBV19 and J is TRBJ2-1, with a possible D match to TRBD2 (5 bases). This CDR3 contains 15 residues. V shed 9 bases and J shed 5 bases, with 20 bases lying between them. Germline V gives CDR1 LNHDA, CDR2 SQIVND (reference sequence). The CDR3 sequence: CASTRSGWSDNEQFF. The CDR3 region has the DNA TGTGCCAGCACTAGGAGCGGTTGGTCTGACAATGAGCAGTTCTTC.

The chain joins TRBV20-1 to TRBJ2-1; TRBD2 matches 7 bases. Trimming removed 6 bases from V and 1 base from J; junction bases left unmatched: 3. The CDR3 extends over 13 amino acids. Germline V gene data show CDR1 as DFQATT and CDR2 as SNEGSKA (reference sequence). The CDR3 DNA follows: TGCAGTGCCCATAGCGGGTCCTACAATGAGCAGTTCTTC. Its translation is CSAHSGSYNEQFF.

The rearrangement uses TRBV2 and TRBJ1-6; D not resolved. Trimming removed 3 bases from V and 10 bases from J, with 4 bases in between. CDR1 is SNHLY and CDR2 is FYNNEI in the germline V gene. The CDR3 is 11 residues long. CDR3 sequence (DNA): TGTGCCAGCAGTGACGGGTCACCCCTCCACTTT. Amino acids: CASSDGSPLHF.